The 9 T cell receptor beta chains presented below share a single source sample, sequenced in a study of early T cells in non-severe SARS-CoV-2 infection. TCRdb redid the calling of the 5' RACE reads with MiXCR, one entry per CDR3 protein. Seen here are some 80,000 distinct CDR3 sequences, approximately 14% observed once, and the top ten hold around 1.5%. The sample taken for sequencing was whole blood. These receptors came from an adult who was a healthcare worker with PCR-confirmed SARS-CoV-2 infection or an uninfected control (not recorded which).

The chain uses TRBV14 and TRBJ1-1; TRBD1 matches at 8 bases. This CDR3 has 15 residues. Germline CDR1 is SGHDN and CDR2 is FVKESK. Trimming removed 5 bases from V and 5 bases from J; junction bases left unmatched: 10. CDR3 region: CASSTNRGFTTEAFF. DNA for the CDR3: TGTGCCAGCAGCACCAACAGGGGGTTTACGACTGAAGCTTTCTTT. Complete variable domain (other parts from reference TRBV14 and TRBJ1-1): EAGVTQFPSHSVIEKGQTVTLRCDPISGHDNLYWYRRVMGKEIKFLLHFVKESKQDESGMPNNRFLAERTGGTYSTLKVQPAELEDSGVYFCASSTNRGFTTEAFFGQGTRLTVV.

This clonotype was found many times. V is TRBV29-1 and J is TRBJ2-7, with 9 positions matching TRBD1. The CDR3 totals 14 residues. Germline-derived CDR1 and CDR2 are SQVTM and ANQGSEA. Trimming removed 4 bases from V and 2 bases from J; junction bases left unmatched: 6. The CDR3 sequence is CSVGPGQGPYEQYF. Written as DNA, the CDR3 is TGCAGCGTTGGACCGGGACAGGGCCCCTACGAGCAGTACTTC.

A few counts support this clonotype. The chain couples TRBV10-2 to TRBJ1-5; D gene unclear. V was trimmed by 3 bases and J by 0 bases, leaving 9 bases between them. CDR1 and CDR2 (germline): WSHSY, SAAADI. The CDR3 consists of 15 residues. This CDR3 reads CASSDGTRSNQPQHF. The CDR3 DNA reads as TGCGCCAGCAGTGACGGAACTCGTAGCAATCAGCCCCAGCATTTT.

This clonotype was counted many times. The chain combines TRBV11-2 with TRBJ2-7, with 8 bases identical to TRBD2. The CDR3 is made up of 15 amino acids. Germline CDR1 is SGHAT and CDR2 is FQNNGV. Trimming removed 5 bases from V and 4 bases from J; junction bases left unmatched: 10. CDR3 in amino acids: CASSPPGRGVYEQYF. For the CDR3, the DNA is TGTGCCAGCAGCCCCCCCGGGAGGGGCGTTTACGAGCAGTACTTC.

This chain joins TRBV6-1 and TRBJ2-3; the match to TRBD2 covers 10 bases. This CDR3 region has 15 residues. With V trimmed by 3 bases and J by 2 bases, 2 bases remained unmatched. The germline gives CDR1 MNHNS, CDR2 SASEGT. Here the CDR3 DNA reads TGTGCCAGCAGTGAGCTAGCGGGGGACACAGATACGCAGTATTTT. This gives the protein CASSELAGDTDTQYF.

The rearrangement joins TRBV5-5 to TRBJ2-5, with unresolved D. Germline V CDR1 and CDR2: SGHKS, YYEKEE (reference sequence). V lost 7 bases, J lost 1 base, and 14 bases lay in between. The CDR3 has 14 residues. CDR3 in DNA: TGTGCCAGCGGAACCGAACTATCCCAAGAGACCCAGTACTTC. It translates to CASGTELSQETQYF.

V is TRBV20-1 and J is TRBJ1-1; tentative D call: TRBD1 (5 bases). The CDR3 runs to 14 residues. Per germline, CDR1 DFQATT and CDR2 SNEGSKA (reference sequence). The V end was cut by 1 base, the J end by 1 base, with 10 bases between. The CDR3: CSARALGGNTEAFF. The CDR3 DNA reads as TGCAGTGCTAGAGCCCTTGGGGGGAACACTGAAGCTTTCTTT.

This clonotype was picked up a small number of times. V is TRBV7-9 and J is TRBJ2-5; D remains unclear. Trimming cost V 4 bases and J 5 bases, with 5 bases left between them. In germline, CDR1 is SEHNR, CDR2 FQNEAQ (reference sequence). The CDR3 sequence is 11 residues long. The CDR3: CASSSSETQYF. The CDR3 bases are TGTGCCAGCAGCTCATCGGAGACCCAGTACTTC.

The chain recombines TRBV6-2 or TRBV6-3 with TRBJ1-6; TRBD1 might be the D (5 bases). Germline CDR1 and CDR2: MNHEY and SVGEGT. V was cut by 9 bases and J by 10 bases, with 19 bases left in between. The CDR3 has 14 amino acids. CDR3 protein: CASGRDRGNSPLHF. CDR3 coding DNA: TGTGCCAGTGGAAGGGACCGGGGCAACTCACCCCTCCACTTT.